The source of this T cell receptor beta chain is a study of shared clonotypes between healthy human individuals. Overall study findings and caveats: Researchers sampled blood only, noting tissue repertoires likely differ. Clonotype sharing among the donors was expected to vary with sequencing depth. Larger estimated richness was generally seen in naive subsets than in memory subsets.

The CDR3 consists of 16 residues. V lost 0 bases, J lost 4 bases, and 13 bases lay in between. Germline values: CDR1 SNHLY, CDR2 FYNNEI. Everyone who donated was a Caucasian adult who lived in Nashville, Tennessee. Libraries were prepared by immunoSEQ multiplex PCR; TCRdb keeps only in-frame clonotypes and omits some of them. The sample records some 1.5 million clones, 95% to 99% being singletons. Points on this clone: The antigen is not known.

Sample: naive CD4+ T cells sorted from blood. This sample's subset: CD45RA+ positively selected. This TCR came from a man aged 30 to 39 in good health. The chain joins TRBV2 to TRBJ2-1; D may be TRBD1 (7 bases). In nucleotides, the CDR3 is TGTGCCAGCAGTGAAGCTGCAGGGGGGTGGTACAATGAGCAGTTCTTC. It specifies CASSEAAGGWYNEQFF.